Here is one T cell receptor beta chain with its context. The data derive from a study of cytomegalovirus exposure and HLA in healthy donors. Study context: In an early release, HLA-typed donors contributed some 88 million unique TCR sequences.

PCR primers comprised 60 Vbeta and 13 Jbeta primers. Assay: immunoSEQ multiplex PCR; the TCRdb copy retains only in-frame clones and omits some. This sample has around 160,000 clones, with about three quarters found just once. The CDR3 spans 14 residues. V shed 4 bases, J shed 3 bases, and the junction held 4 bases outside the gene matches. CDR1 and CDR2 from the germline V gene are MRHNA and SNTAGT. The chain carries TRBV6-4 and TRBJ1-1, with TRBD1 identical over 8 bases. The source material was PBMCs. The receptor was derived from a man aged 18 to 29 in good health and CMV-seropositive. The CDR3 bases are TGTGCCAGCAGTGTCAACAGGGGGGACACTGAAGCTTTCTTT. Its protein product is CASSVNRGDTEAFF.